The 29 T cell receptor beta chains presented below share a single source sample, sequenced in a study of blood T cell repertoires in COVID-19. Assay: immunoSEQ multiplex PCR; the TCRdb copy retains only in-frame clones and omits some. This table holds about 200,000 clones, 86% found once. Sequencing input: PBMCs or T cells enriched from blood (not recorded which). These TCRs come from a woman aged 40 to 50 in a cohort exposed to, infected with or recovered from COVID-19 (not recorded which).

The rearrangement links TRBV19 to TRBJ2-7; D is possibly TRBD2 (5 bases). With 6 bases removed from V and 2 bases from J, the gap between germline ends came to 11 bases. The CDR3 runs to 13 residues. The germline gives CDR1 LNHDA, CDR2 SQIVND (reference sequence). The CDR3 DNA reads TGTGCCAGTAGCTTGGACGGGGCCTACGAGCAGTACTTC. This translates into CASSLDGAYEQYF.

The chain has TRBV1 and TRBJ2-5; the DNA was not compared with TRBD2, the D call given in the table. TRBV1 has pseudogene status. The CDR3 extends over 20 amino acids. The DNA of the CDR3 is TGCACCAGCAGCCAAGATCCTAGCGGGAGAGTCGGACGGTTCGGAGAGACCCAGTACTTC. Protein sequence: CTSSQDPSGRVGRFGETQYF.

The chain uses TRBV9 and TRBJ2-2; 10 positions match TRBD2. From germline, CDR1 is SGDLS and CDR2 YYNGEE. The ends lost 2 bases at V and 4 bases at J; junction bases unmatched: 2. The CDR3 is 15 amino acids. In nucleotides, the CDR3 is TGTGCCAGCAGCGTTAGCGGGGGGACCACCGGGGAGCTGTTTTTT. Protein sequence: CASSVSGGTTGELFF.

The genes are TRBV7-9 and TRBJ1-4, with 7 bases matching TRBD1. In germline, CDR1 is SEHNR, CDR2 FQNEAQ (reference sequence). The CDR3 totals 15 residues. The J segment lost 8 bases and the V segment lost 4 bases, leaving 10 bases of the junction unmatched. The CDR3, as DNA: TGTGCCAGCAGCTCACAGGGGAGCGTGAGGGAAAAACTGTTTTTT. Translated, it gives CASSSQGSVREKLFF.

The chain employs TRBV7-8 and TRBJ1-1; 7 bases agree with TRBD1. The CDR3 is made up of 15 amino acids. Trimming removed 4 bases from V and 2 bases from J; junction bases left unmatched: 7. CDR1 is SGHVS and CDR2 is FQNEAQ in the germline V gene. The CDR3 DNA sequence: TGTGCCAGCAGCTCGACCCGGGACAGTAACACTGAAGCTTTCTTT. Its protein product is CASSSTRDSNTEAFF. Using reference TRBV7-8 and TRBJ1-1 for the parts outside the CDR3, the full variable domain is GAGVSQSPRYKVAKRGQDVALRCDPISGHVSLFWYQQALGQGPEFLTYFQNEAQLDKSGLPSDRFFAERPEGSVSTLKIQRTQQEDSAVYLCASSSTRDSNTEAFFGQGTRLTVV.

The chain is built from TRBV10-3 and TRBJ1-1, with a possible D match to TRBD1 (6 bases). The CDR3 spans 14 residues. CDR1 and CDR2 (germline): ENHRY, SYGVKD. V gave up 3 bases and J gave up 4 bases, with 12 bases separating them. CDR3 DNA sequence: TGTGCCATCAGTGATCCCGTGGACAGCACTGAAGCTTTCTTT. As protein: CAISDPVDSTEAFF.

This chain connects TRBV19 to TRBJ1-2; possible D gene TRBD1, 6 bases. V was clipped by 3 bases and J by 1 base, with 15 bases between them. The CDR3 covers 16 residues. Germline assignment: CDR1 LNHDA and CDR2 SQIVND (reference sequence). CDR3 sequence (DNA): TGTGCCAGTAGTATCGGTGGAGCCAGGGGTAACTATGGCTACACCTTC. This gives the protein CASSIGGARGNYGYTF. Based on the CDR3 plus reference TRBV19 and TRBJ1-2, the full variable domain is DGGITQSPKYLFRKEGQNVTLSCEQNLNHDAMYWYRQDPGQGLRLIYYSQIVNDFQKGDIAEGYSVSREKKESFPLTVTSAQKNPTAFYLCASSIGGARGNYGYTFGSGTRLTVV.

This chain joins TRBV6-5 and TRBJ1-5; TRBD1 might be the D (6 bases). Germline CDR1 is MNHEY and CDR2 is SVGAGI. V was trimmed by 6 bases and J by 4 bases, leaving 16 bases between them. The CDR3 extends over 15 amino acids. CDR3 bases: TGTGCCAGCAGAATAAACGGACAGTCAAATCAGCCCCAGCATTTT. This gives the protein CASRINGQSNQPQHF.

This clone was seen a handful of times. V gene TRBV19 combines with J gene TRBJ2-6; the D gene is possibly TRBD1 (5 bases). The V end was cut by 10 bases, the J end by 0 bases, with 16 bases between. The germline CDR1 and CDR2 sequences are LNHDA and SQIVND (reference sequence). The CDR3 runs to 16 residues. The CDR3 DNA is TGTGCCACCGCGTTTGGGGCACCCTCTGGGGCCAACGTCCTGACTTTC. Translation gives CATAFGAPSGANVLTF.

The rearrangement links TRBV5-1 to TRBJ2-7; 9 positions agree with TRBD1. The CDR3 has 15 residues. The J segment lost 3 bases and the V segment lost 4 bases, leaving 8 bases of the junction unmatched. The germline V gene has CDR1 SGHRS and CDR2 YFSETQ. CDR3 sequence reads: CASSVTGTGYYEQYF. The CDR3 DNA sequence: TGCGCCAGCAGCGTAACCGGGACAGGGTACTACGAGCAGTACTTC.

V gene TRBV19 combines with J gene TRBJ1-1, with TRBD1 matching over 10 bases. V dropped 5 bases and J dropped 4; count of bases not matched to a gene: 4. CDR1 is LNHDA and CDR2 is SQIVND in the germline V gene (reference sequence). CDR3 length equals 14 residues. The CDR3 sequence is CASSFGQGGTEAFF. The CDR3 DNA reads TGTGCCAGTAGTTTTGGACAGGGGGGCACTGAAGCTTTCTTT.

The rearrangement links TRBV4-3 to TRBJ2-1, with a weak D call TRBD1 (5 bases). The V gene's germline CDR1 is LGHNA and CDR2 YSLEER. The CDR3 has 16 residues. V lost 4 bases and J lost 4, with 17 bases in between. The CDR3 sequence is CASSRTQGWKYNEQFF. In DNA form, the CDR3 reads TGCGCCAGCAGCCGAACCCAGGGATGGAAGTACAATGAGCAGTTCTTC.

This chain uses TRBV4-1 with TRBJ1-5; 10 bases align to TRBD1. Germline loops: CDR1 MGHRA, CDR2 YSYEKL. Trimming cost V 1 base and J 7 bases; bases outside gene matches: 10. The CDR3 sequence is 17 residues long. The CDR3 DNA sequence: TGCGCCAGCAGCCAAGCTTTATGGGACAGGGGAAGACAGCCCCAGCATTTT. It is translated as CASSQALWDRGRQPQHF.

In its sample, this clone was seen once. V and J are TRBV13 and TRBJ2-7, with 8 bases fitting TRBD1. There are 15 residues in the CDR3. The V gene's germline CDR1 is PRHDT and CDR2 FYEKMQ (reference sequence). Trimming took 5 bases from V and 1 from J; bases not matched to a gene: 7. This CDR3 reads CASSPRTGNSYEQYF. The CDR3 region has the DNA TGTGCCAGCAGCCCGCGGACAGGGAATTCCTACGAGCAGTACTTC.

The CDR3 loop reads CASGLVGGGGTTEAFF. As DNA, the CDR3 is TGTGCTAGTGGTTTGGTAGGAGGCGGGGGGACGACTGAAGCTTTCTTT. This sequence joins TRBV12-5 and TRBJ1-1, with D possibly TRBD1 on 5 matching bases. CDR1 is LGHNT and CDR2 is FRNRAP in the germline V gene. The length of the CDR3 is 16 residues. With 0 bases removed from V and 5 bases from J, the gap between germline ends came to 16 bases.

This chain connects TRBV7-8 to TRBJ1-1; perhaps TRBD1 as D (5 bases). Germline CDR1 SGHVS, CDR2 FQNEAQ. The CDR3 contains 16 residues. Trimming shortened V by 2 bases and J by 3 bases, and 16 bases separated the two germline ends. In DNA, the CDR3 is TGTGCCAGCAGCTTACCTAACAGGAGAAAATACACTGAAGCTTTCTTT. Translation gives CASSLPNRRKYTEAFF.

This chain connects TRBV6-1 to TRBJ1-6; D is unresolved. The CDR3 has 14 residues. With 2 bases removed from V and 7 bases from J, the gap between germline ends came to 9 bases. The germline V gene encodes CDR1 MNHNS and CDR2 SASEGT. The CDR3 reads CASSEYRLNSPLHF. In DNA, the CDR3 is TGTGCCAGCAGTGAATACAGACTAAATTCACCCCTCCACTTT.

V and J are TRBV30 and TRBJ1-4; tentative D call: TRBD1 (5 bases). Germline assignment: CDR1 GTSNPN and CDR2 SVGIG (reference sequence). Between the trimmed V and J ends, which lost 0 bases and 8 bases, there was a span of 13 bases. The CDR3 has 14 amino acids. The chain's CDR3 is CAWSVRRGGEKLFF. In DNA form, the CDR3 reads TGTGCCTGGAGTGTACGCCGGGGGGGAGAAAAACTGTTTTTT.

The chain joins TRBV4-3 to TRBJ2-5; 7 bases fit TRBD1. The germline V gene has CDR1 LGHNA and CDR2 YSLEER. The CDR3 is made up of 14 amino acids. V lost 10 bases, J lost 5 bases, and 13 bases stayed unmatched. The CDR3 nucleotides read TGCGCCAAACCGACGACAGGGAGAGTCGAGACCCAGTACTTC. Translating it yields CAKPTTGRVETQYF.

This clone has just one count. The chain carries TRBV5-1 and TRBJ2-7; a possible D gene is TRBD2 (6 bases). This CDR3 has 17 residues. Germline values: CDR1 SGHRS, CDR2 YFSETQ. Trimming cost V 2 bases and J 0 bases, with 18 bases left between them. This chain's CDR3 is CASSLISGSTFSYEQYF. CDR3 coding DNA: TGCGCCAGCAGCTTAATTAGCGGAAGTACCTTCTCCTACGAGCAGTACTTC. The complete variable domain, with remaining parts taken from reference TRBV5-1 and TRBJ2-7, reads KAGVTQTPRYLIKTRGQQVTLSCSPISGHRSVSWYQQTPGQGLQFLFEYFSETQRNKGNFPGRFSGRQFSNSRSEMNVSTLELGDSALYLCASSLISGSTFSYEQYFGPGTRLTVT.

The rearrangement uses TRBV6-2 or TRBV6-3 and TRBJ2-7; D gene ambiguous. The CDR3 covers 12 residues. Per germline, CDR1 MNHEY and CDR2 SVGEGT. With 4 bases removed from V and 2 bases from J, the gap between germline ends came to 6 bases. DNA for the CDR3: TGTGCCAGCAGTTCGTCTCCCTACGAGCAGTACTTC. Residues: CASSSSPYEQYF.

The chain uses TRBV27 and TRBJ2-5; 7 positions match TRBD2. This CDR3 has 15 amino acids. J was trimmed by 3 bases and V by 5 bases; bases with no gene match: 9. Germline assignment: CDR1 MNHEY and CDR2 SMNVEV (reference sequence). CDR3 protein: CASSTRTSREETQYF. The DNA of the CDR3 is TGTGCCAGCAGTACGCGGACTAGTAGAGAAGAGACCCAGTACTTC.

This clone was found a few times. The rearrangement uses TRBV30 and TRBJ1-1; a possible D gene is TRBD1 (5 bases). The germline gives CDR1 GTSNPN, CDR2 SVGIG (reference sequence). V dropped 7 bases and J dropped 4 bases, with 13 bases sitting between them. The CDR3 is 12 amino acids. As DNA, the CDR3 is TGTGCCTCCACAGGATATGGCACTGAAGCTTTCTTT. Translation: CASTGYGTEAFF.

The chain combines TRBV7-7 with TRBJ2-5, with TRBD2 matching 9 bases. The V segment lost 0 bases and the J segment 4 bases; nucleotides outside the gene matches: 3. The length of the CDR3 is 15 residues. Germline CDR1 is SSHAT and CDR2 is FNYEAQ (reference sequence). The CDR3 is CASSLAGGRGETQYF. The DNA of the CDR3 is TGTGCCAGCAGCTTAGCGGGCGGGAGGGGAGAGACCCAGTACTTC.

The chain couples TRBV3-1 (or the pseudogene TRBV3-2) to TRBJ1-6; a possible D gene is TRBD1 (5 bases). Trimming cost V 4 bases and J 5 bases, with 9 bases left between them. Germline loops: CDR1 LGHDT, CDR2 YNNKEL (reference sequence). This CDR3 spans 14 amino acids. The CDR3 DNA sequence: TGTGCCAGCAGCCGTGCGGGGGATAATTCACCCCTCCACTTT. Translated, it gives CASSRAGDNSPLHF.

This chain joins TRBV2 and TRBJ1-4, with a possible D match to TRBD1 (5 bases). V lost 4 bases, J lost 0 bases, and 9 bases lay in between. Germline V gives CDR1 SNHLY, CDR2 FYNNEI. The CDR3 covers 15 residues. The CDR3 region is CASSARVATNEKLFF. CDR3 DNA sequence: TGTGCCAGCAGTGCCAGGGTTGCAACTAATGAAAAACTGTTTTTT. The variable domain in full, with the rest retrieved from reference TRBV2 and TRBJ1-4, is EPEVTQTPSHQVTQMGQEVILRCVPISNHLYFYWYRQILGQKVEFLVSFYNNEISEKSEIFDDQFSVERPDGSNFTLKIRSTKLEDSAMYFCASSARVATNEKLFFGSGTQLSVL.

This chain uses TRBV5-6 with TRBJ1-2; maybe TRBD1 (6 bases). The V end was cut by 4 bases, the J end by 2 bases, with 9 bases between. CDR1 is SGHDT and CDR2 is YYEEEE in the germline V gene. This CDR3 has 13 amino acids. This CDR3 is CASSTDRNYGYTF. CDR3 coding DNA: TGTGCCAGCAGCACAGACAGGAACTATGGCTACACCTTC.

The J gene is TRBJ2-7, the V gene TRBV7-9; tentatively, D is TRBD1 (6 bases). Per germline, CDR1 SEHNR and CDR2 FQNEAQ (reference sequence). Trimming took 5 bases from V and 2 from J, leaving 10 bases between them. This CDR3 spans 13 amino acids. The CDR3 bases are TGTGCCAGCAGCCTAGGGACACCCTACGAGCAGTACTTC. The encoded protein is CASSLGTPYEQYF. Full variable domain (outside the CDR3, taken from reference TRBV7-9 and TRBJ2-7): DTGVSQNPRHKITKRGQNVTFRCDPISEHNRLYWYRQTLGQGPEFLTYFQNEAQLEKSRLLSDRFSAERPKGSFSTLEIQRTEQGDSAMYLCASSLGTPYEQYFGPGTRLTVT.

The CDR3 loop is CASSQQVGAYNEQFF. CDR3 in DNA: TGTGCCAGCAGTCAACAGGTTGGGGCCTACAATGAGCAGTTCTTC. This chain uses TRBV6-5 with TRBJ2-1, with a tentative D call TRBD1 (5 bases). The CDR3 totals 15 residues. Trimming cost V 5 bases and J 2 bases, with 13 bases left between them. Germline V gives CDR1 MNHEY, CDR2 SVGAGI.